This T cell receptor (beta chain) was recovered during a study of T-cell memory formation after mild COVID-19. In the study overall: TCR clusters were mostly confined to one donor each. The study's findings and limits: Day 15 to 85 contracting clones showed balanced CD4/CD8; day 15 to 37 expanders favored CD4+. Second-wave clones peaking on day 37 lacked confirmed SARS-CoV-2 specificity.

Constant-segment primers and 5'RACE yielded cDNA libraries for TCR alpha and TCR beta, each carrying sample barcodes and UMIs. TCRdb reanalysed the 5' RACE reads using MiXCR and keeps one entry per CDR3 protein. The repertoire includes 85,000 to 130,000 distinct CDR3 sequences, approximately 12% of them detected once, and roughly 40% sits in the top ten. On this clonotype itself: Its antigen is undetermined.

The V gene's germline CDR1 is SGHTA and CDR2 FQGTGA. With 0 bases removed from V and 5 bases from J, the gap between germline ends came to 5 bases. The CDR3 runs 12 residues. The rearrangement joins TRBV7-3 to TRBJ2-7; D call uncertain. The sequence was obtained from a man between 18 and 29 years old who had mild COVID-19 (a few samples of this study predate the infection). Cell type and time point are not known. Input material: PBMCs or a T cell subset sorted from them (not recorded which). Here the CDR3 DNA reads TGTGCCAGCAGCTTAACGGGCCACGAGCAGTACTTC. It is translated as CASSLTGHEQYF.